This T cell receptor (beta chain) comes out of a study of blood T cell repertoires in COVID-19. Study at large: T cells, B-cell-depleted T cells, or PBMCs supplied cDNA or gDNA.

Ages ranged from about 18 to 90 years, with residence in 20 to 30 US areas. In the authors' methods: Reference gene primer amplification gave estimated nucleated cell counts. Assay: immunoSEQ multiplex PCR; the TCRdb copy retains only in-frame clones and omits some. D and trimming come from the DNA, and the V and J calls and clone size come from that table. The sample shows a few hundred thousand clones, 90% of them seen only once. CDR3 length: 15 residues. Trimming left V 4 bases short and J 2 bases short, with 14 bases between. The germline gives CDR1 LNHDA, CDR2 SQIVND (reference sequence). This receptor was taken from a woman younger than 30 with acute COVID-19. Material for sequencing was PBMCs or T cells enriched from blood (not recorded which). V gene TRBV19 combines with J gene TRBJ1-2; no clear D gene. CDR3 nucleotide sequence: TGTGCCAGTAGTAGATTACCTTCCAGGAACTATGGCTACACCTTC. This sequence encodes CASSRLPSRNYGYTF.